These T cell receptor beta chains were read from a single sample in a study of T-cell memory formation after mild COVID-19. TCRdb reanalysed the 5' RACE reads using MiXCR and keeps one entry per CDR3 protein. The data hold about 180,000 distinct CDR3 sequences, with around 18% observed a single time. Sequences were obtained from PBMCs or a T cell subset sorted from them (not recorded which). The receptors come from a man between 18 and 35 years old who had mild COVID-19 (a few samples of this study predate the infection). Cell type and time point are not known. CDR3s include the opening cysteine and the closing phenylalanine or tryptophan. The D gene is left open where the match is weak. Not all rows give a size; the values are once, few, many and, for expanded clones, a class.

abundance: NA
j_gene: TRBJ1-5
d_gene: TRBD1
v_gene: TRBV6-2/TRBV6-3
CDR3nt: TGTGCCAGCAGTAGCCGGACAGGGGGCAGAGTTCAGCCCCAGCATTTT
CDR3aa: CASSSRTGGRVQPQHF

abundance: few
j_gene: TRBJ2-3
d_gene: TRBD2
v_gene: TRBV4-2
CDR3nt: TGTGCCAGCAGCCCCCGGCTAGCGGGGGGCCCCACAGATACGCAGTATTTT
CDR3aa: CASSPRLAGGPTDTQYF

abundance: few
j_gene: TRBJ2-3
d_gene: TRBD1
v_gene: TRBV7-2
CDR3nt: TGTGCCAGCAGCTTGTACAGGGGTGGGGGAGATACGCAGTATTTT
CDR3aa: CASSLYRGGGDTQYF

abundance: few
j_gene: TRBJ2-1
d_gene: NA
v_gene: TRBV2
CDR3nt: TGTGCCAGCAGGTTAAGGGGGGGCCCCTACAATGAGCAGTTCTTC
CDR3aa: CASRLRGGPYNEQFF

abundance: few
j_gene: TRBJ2-5
d_gene: NA
v_gene: TRBV20-1
CDR3nt: TGCAGTGCTAGCCCCTTGGGGGAACCCAGCCAGTACTTC
CDR3aa: CSASPLGEPSQYF

abundance: NA
j_gene: TRBJ1-1
d_gene: NA
v_gene: TRBV7-2
CDR3nt: TGTGCCAGCAGCCTCGACAGGAAAGTAGAAGCTTTCTTT
CDR3aa: CASSLDRKVEAFF

abundance: NA
j_gene: TRBJ2-3
d_gene: NA
v_gene: TRBV5-6
CDR3nt: TGTGCCAGCAGCTTCCAGGGACATACGCAGTATTTT
CDR3aa: CASSFQGHTQYF

abundance: NA
j_gene: TRBJ1-2
d_gene: NA
v_gene: TRBV12-3/TRBV12-4
CDR3nt: TGTGCCAGCAGTTTAACACCTTATGGCTACACCTTC
CDR3aa: CASSLTPYGYTF

abundance: NA
j_gene: TRBJ1-2
d_gene: NA
v_gene: TRBV12-3/TRBV12-4
CDR3nt: TGTGCCAGCAGTTTGGGGGGGGATGGCTACACCTTC
CDR3aa: CASSLGGDGYTF

abundance: NA
j_gene: TRBJ2-1
d_gene: TRBD2
v_gene: TRBV20-1
CDR3nt: TGCAGTGCTAATAGCGGGGGACCTTACAATGAGCAGTTCTTC
CDR3aa: CSANSGGPYNEQFF

abundance: NA
j_gene: TRBJ2-3
d_gene: NA
v_gene: TRBV6-5
CDR3nt: TGTGCCAGCAGTTACAGCCCAGGGCCGAGCACAGATACGCAGTATTTT
CDR3aa: CASSYSPGPSTDTQYF

abundance: NA
j_gene: TRBJ2-3
d_gene: TRBD1
v_gene: TRBV28
CDR3nt: TGTGCCAGCAGTTTATTTACAGGGGTTTCGACAGATACGCAGTATTTT
CDR3aa: CASSLFTGVSTDTQYF

abundance: NA
j_gene: TRBJ2-5
d_gene: NA
v_gene: TRBV10-3
CDR3nt: TGTGCCATCAGTGCCCCGGGGCGGGTCGCCGAGACCCAGTACTTC
CDR3aa: CAISAPGRVAETQYF